This T cell receptor (beta chain) originates from a study of identical twins. This clonotype has just a few counts. A universal primer binding site was introduced by template switching. The final cDNA contained unique molecular identifiers. TCRdb analysed the 5' RACE reads with MiXCR anew, one entry per CDR3 protein. The data hold about 660,000 distinct CDR3 sequences, with less than 10% observed a single time. These sequences were also reported in another study, on yellow fever vaccine responses in identical twins.

Sequencing was carried out using PBMCs. This receptor was obtained from a woman younger than 35 in good health.

CDR3 in amino acids: CASSTSGKETQYF. The CDR3 DNA follows: TGCGCCAGTTCAACAAGCGGGAAAGAGACCCAGTACTTC. V gene TRBV4-1 combines with J gene TRBJ2-5, with 7 bases identical to TRBD2. This CDR3 is 13 amino acids long. Germline V lookup: CDR1 MGHRA, CDR2 YSYEKL. The V gene end was trimmed by 9 bases and the J gene end by 3 bases; junction bases not matched to a gene: 7.